The 8 T cell receptor beta chains below come from one sample, sequenced in a study of CD8+ T cells in alopecia areata. Isolated RNA was reverse transcribed into cDNA used as the sequencing template. Assay: immunoSEQ multiplex PCR; the TCRdb copy retains only in-frame clones and omits some. Seen here are 95,000 to 150,000 clones, approximately 60% observed once, and the top ten hold around 5.7%. As to treatment: oral pan-JAK inhibitor, 5-10 mg twice daily. Sequencing was performed on CD4+ T cells sorted from blood, taken at week 4, from a patient treated with tofacitinib. These receptors all stem from a human donor with alopecia areata.

This clone has only a few counts. V usage is TRBV30 and J usage is TRBJ2-7; TRBD2 aligns across 10 bases. This CDR3 spans 14 amino acids. Germline V lookup: CDR1 GTSNPN, CDR2 SVGIG (reference sequence). V trimming: 1 base; J trimming: 6 bases; junction bases outside the gene matches: 6. The CDR3 DNA sequence: TGTGCCTGGAGTGCAGCGGGAGGGCCTCTCGAGCAGTACTTC. Its protein is CAWSAAGGPLEQYF.

The chain links TRBV30 to TRBJ2-3; 7 bases match TRBD1. The germline V gene encodes CDR1 GTSNPN and CDR2 SVGIG (reference sequence). The CDR3 covers 14 residues. The junction had 3 bases not matched to a gene; V was cut back by 1 base and J by 2 bases. Here the CDR3 reads CAWSGDRHTDTQYF. The CDR3 DNA is TGTGCCTGGAGTGGGGACAGACACACAGATACGCAGTATTTT.

V and J are TRBV29-1 and TRBJ2-5; no definite D call. This CDR3 is built from 11 residues. CDR1 and CDR2 from the germline V gene are SQVTM and ANQGSEA. Deletions cut 8 bases from V and 5 bases from J, with 12 bases between. For the CDR3, the DNA is TGCAGCTTCTCCATGGGGGAGACCCAGTACTTC. Its protein is CSFSMGETQYF.

The chain links TRBV7-9 to TRBJ2-5; D is perhaps TRBD1 (5 bases). Between the trimmed V and J ends, which lost 1 base and 2 bases, there was a span of 8 bases. Germline CDR1 reads SEHNR; CDR2 reads FQNEAQ (reference sequence). The CDR3 consists of 14 residues. The CDR3 sequence: CASSLGQIQETQYF. Written as DNA, the CDR3 is TGTGCCAGCAGCTTAGGACAGATTCAAGAGACCCAGTACTTC.

This clone was detected a few times. The chain employs TRBV29-1 and TRBJ2-5; 8 bases fit TRBD2. Germline CDR1 reads SQVTM; CDR2 reads ANQGSEA. The CDR3 is 15 residues long. The V and J ends lost 7 bases and 5 bases, in that order; junction bases with no gene match: 15. The CDR3 reads CSAAAVAGIRETQYF. Written as DNA, the CDR3 is TGCAGCGCCGCAGCGGTAGCGGGGATACGCGAGACCCAGTACTTC. Full variable domain (rest looked up from reference TRBV29-1 and TRBJ2-5): SAVISQKPSRDICQRGTSLTIQCQVDSQVTMMFWYRQQPGQSLTLIATANQGSEATYESGFVIDKFPISRPNLTFSTLTVSNMSPEDSSIYLCSAAAVAGIRETQYFGPGTRLLVL.

With regard to this clone: The same CDR3 also results from other DNA sequences found in this sample. The V and J genes are TRBV6-5 and TRBJ1-1; TRBD1 agrees at 7 bases. CDR3 length: 12 amino acids. With 7 bases clipped from V and 3 bases from J, the junction kept 2 bases outside the gene matches. Germline V gene lookup returns CDR1 MNHEY and CDR2 SVGAGI. This chain's CDR3 is CASTQGDTEAFF. In DNA, the CDR3 is TGTGCCAGCACCCAGGGGGACACTGAAGCTTTCTTT.

The chain uses TRBV7-2 and TRBJ2-3; D is unclear. The germline CDR1 and CDR2 sequences are SGHTA and FQGNSA. Trimming took off 2 bases at V and 10 bases at J, with 13 bases between the two ends. This CDR3 has 13 residues. For the CDR3, the DNA is TGTGCCAGCAGCTTAAGTGGTCAGTCCGCGCAGTATTTT. It yields the protein CASSLSGQSAQYF.

The chain recombines TRBV29-1 with TRBJ2-7; a possible D gene is TRBD1 (6 bases). The germline CDR1 and CDR2 sequences are SQVTM and ANQGSEA. With 4 bases removed from V and 2 bases from J, the gap between germline ends came to 15 bases. There are 14 residues in the CDR3. The DNA of the CDR3 is TGCAGCGTTGGCTCCGGGACAACCACCTACGAGCAGTACTTC. Its protein product is CSVGSGTTTYEQYF.